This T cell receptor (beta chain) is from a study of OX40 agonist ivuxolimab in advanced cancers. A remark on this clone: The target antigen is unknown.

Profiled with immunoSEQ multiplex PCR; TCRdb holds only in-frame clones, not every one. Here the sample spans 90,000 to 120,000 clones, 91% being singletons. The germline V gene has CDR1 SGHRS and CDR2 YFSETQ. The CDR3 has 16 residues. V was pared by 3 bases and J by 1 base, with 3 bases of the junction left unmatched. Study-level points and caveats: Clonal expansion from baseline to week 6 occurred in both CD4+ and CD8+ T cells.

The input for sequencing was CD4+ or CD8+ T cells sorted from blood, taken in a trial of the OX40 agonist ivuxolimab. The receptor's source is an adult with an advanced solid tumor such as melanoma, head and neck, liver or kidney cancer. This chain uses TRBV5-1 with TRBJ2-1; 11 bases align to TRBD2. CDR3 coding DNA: TGCGCCAGCAGCTGGGGACTAGCGGTTTCCTACAATGAGCAGTTCTTC. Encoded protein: CASSWGLAVSYNEQFF.